Below are 8 T cell receptor beta chains sequenced from a single sample in a study of response to subunit inactivated influenza vaccine. MiXCR was run by TCRdb on the RT-PCR reads, yielding one entry per CDR3 protein. The sample holds some 540,000 distinct CDR3 sequences; approximately 24% are singletons and the top ten take 2.8%. The sample was also linked to a second study, of T cells expressing NK-cell markers. That work contributes: Researchers built TCR beta cDNA using 5'RACE template switching with UMIs.

Sequenced material: CD4+ T cells sorted from PBMCs, taken 11 to 12 days after vaccination. All receptors derive from a man aged 45-60 years who received an inactivated influenza vaccine.

This clonotype has just a few counts. This chain uses TRBV5-1 with TRBJ1-5, with a weak D call TRBD1 (5 bases). CDR1 and CDR2 from the germline V gene are SGHRS and YFSETQ. V lost 0 bases, J lost 6 bases, and 10 bases lay in between. CDR3 length equals 14 residues. For the CDR3, the DNA is TGCGCCAGCAGCTTGGAGGGGAATAGTCAGCCCCAGCATTTT. Translation gives CASSLEGNSQPQHF.

This clonotype was detected a few times. V and J are TRBV5-6 and TRBJ2-4, with a tentative D call TRBD1 (6 bases). Trimming pared 3 bases from V and 1 base from J, leaving 17 bases between. This CDR3 is 17 amino acids long. In germline, CDR1 is SGHDT, CDR2 YYEEEE. CDR3 coding DNA: TGTGCCAGCAGCTGGGGGCCGGGCCCAGGGGCCAAAAACATTCAGTACTTC. Its protein is CASSWGPGPGAKNIQYF.

This clonotype has a handful of counts. The chain combines TRBV5-1 with TRBJ1-3, with D possibly matching TRBD1 (6 bases). Trimming cost V 4 bases and J 4 bases, with 12 bases left between them. Per the germline V gene, CDR1 is SGHRS and CDR2 is YFSETQ. This CDR3 contains 14 residues. CDR3 residues: CASSQDRPGNTIYF. The CDR3 DNA reads as TGCGCCAGCAGCCAAGACAGGCCCGGAAACACCATATATTTT.

The chain uses TRBV18 and TRBJ1-2; D is perhaps TRBD1 (6 bases). The V and J ends lost 3 bases and 6 bases respectively, with 11 bases between them. The germline V gene has CDR1 KGHSH and CDR2 LQKENI. The CDR3 runs 13 residues. CDR3 coding DNA: TGTGCCAGCTCACCGGGAAGGGACAATGGCTACACCTTC. This encodes CASSPGRDNGYTF.

This sequence joins TRBV14 and TRBJ2-1; TRBD1 might be the D (5 bases). V was shortened by 4 bases and J by 5 bases, with 21 bases between the two germline ends. This CDR3 is built from 17 residues. CDR1 and CDR2 from the germline V gene are SGHDN and FVKESK. CDR3 sequence: CASSLLGRGLGNNEQFF. In nucleotides, the CDR3 is TGTGCCAGCAGCCTCCTGGGAAGGGGTTTAGGTAACAATGAGCAGTTCTTC. Using reference TRBV14 and TRBJ2-1 for the parts outside the CDR3, the full variable domain is EAGVTQFPSHSVIEKGQTVTLRCDPISGHDNLYWYRRVMGKEIKFLLHFVKESKQDESGMPNNRFLAERTGGTYSTLKVQPAELEDSGVYFCASSLLGRGLGNNEQFFGPGTRLTVL.

This clonotype showed up just a few times. The chain carries TRBV9 and TRBJ2-7; D may be TRBD1 (5 bases). The CDR3 is 14 amino acids. From germline, CDR1 is SGDLS and CDR2 YYNGEE. V was shortened by 0 bases and J by 0 bases, with 7 bases between the two germline ends. CDR3 protein: CASSVAGFSYEQYF. DNA of the CDR3: TGTGCCAGCAGCGTAGCAGGGTTCTCCTACGAGCAGTACTTC.

This clonotype has a handful of counts. The chain uses TRBV15 and TRBJ2-5; 7 bases fit TRBD2. Unmatched junction bases numbered 12, after V lost 5 bases and J lost 0 bases. This CDR3 comprises 17 residues. The germline CDR1 and CDR2 sequences are LNHNV and YYDKDF (reference sequence). In nucleotides, the CDR3 is TGTGCCACCAGCTCCCGGGGAGGGGCCAAGTACCAAGAGACCCAGTACTTC. Translating gives CATSSRGGAKYQETQYF.

V gene TRBV20-1 combines with J gene TRBJ2-1, with 13 bases that match TRBD2. Germline-derived CDR1 and CDR2 are DFQATT and SNEGSKA (reference sequence). CDR3 size: 14 residues. Trimming at V came to 8 bases and at J to 8 bases, leaving 9 bases not matched to a gene. CDR3 residues: CSSSPGLAGYEQFF. The CDR3 coding sequence is TGCAGTTCCAGCCCGGGACTAGCGGGATATGAGCAGTTCTTC.